This T cell receptor beta chain appears in the sequencing data of a study of blood T cell repertoires in COVID-19. This clone was found a few times. V lost 4 bases and J lost 2; bases outside the gene matches: 7. CDR3 length: 15 amino acids. Germline V gene lookup returns CDR1 SGDLS and CDR2 YYNGEE. Clones were read by immunoSEQ multiplex PCR, and TCRdb kept only the in-frame ones, dropping some. In the table there are 350,000 to 450,000 clones, less than 85% of which are singletons. The V call is TRBV9, the J call TRBJ1-2; 8 bases are a match to TRBD1. The TCR was taken from a young woman with acute or convalescent COVID-19. Sequenced input: peripheral blood. Here the CDR3 reads CASSFRTGSNYGYTF. The DNA for the CDR3 is TGTGCCAGCAGCTTCCGGACAGGGAGCAACTATGGCTACACCTTC.